These T cell receptor beta chains were read from a single sample in a study of blood T cell repertoires in COVID-19. The method was immunoSEQ multiplex PCR; TCRdb's version includes in-frame clones alone and lacks a portion of them. This repertoire shows about 440,000 clones, approximately 90% found once; its top ten account for 4.3%. Sequencing used peripheral blood. The receptor source for this set is a woman in her twenties or thirties with acute or convalescent COVID-19. The CDR3 runs from the conserved cysteine through the conserved F or W. The order of the fields is clone size, V gene, J gene, D gene, CDR3 protein, CDR3 DNA. The D gene is left open where the match is weak. Only part of the rows carry a size: once, few, many, or a class if the clone is expanded.

>NA|TRBV3-1/TRBV3-2|TRBJ2-1|NA
CASSQAPDSYNEQFF
TGTGCCAGCAGCCAAGCTCCAGATTCCTACAATGAGCAGTTCTTC
>NA|TRBV4-1|TRBJ2-7|NA
CASSQGAGVNEQYF
TGCGCCAGCAGCCAAGGTGCAGGGGTCAACGAGCAGTACTTC
>NA|TRBV7-2|TRBJ1-2|NA
CASNRKGGVGNGYTF
TGTGCCAGCAACCGCAAGGGGGGGGTGGGTAATGGCTACACCTTC
>NA|TRBV5-1|TRBJ2-7|NA
CASSPTVSSYEQYF
TGCGCCAGCAGCCCTACGGTTAGCTCCTACGAGCAGTACTTC
>NA|TRBV6-5|TRBJ2-3|TRBD1
CASRNRGHGDTQYF
TGTGCCAGCAGAAACAGGGGGCACGGAGATACGCAGTATTTT
>NA|TRBV6-6|TRBJ1-5|NA
CASNKGVDSNQPQHF
TGTGCCAGCAATAAAGGGGTGGATAGCAATCAGCCCCAGCATTTT
>NA|TRBV2|TRBJ2-7|NA
CASGPGGVPYEQYF
TGTGCCAGCGGTCCGGGCGGGGTCCCATACGAGCAGTACTTC
>once|TRBV7-9|TRBJ1-2|TRBD1
CASSLVDRGDQYGYTF
TGTGCCAGCAGCTTAGTGGACAGGGGCGACCAATATGGCTACACCTTC
>NA|TRBV18|TRBJ1-2|TRBD1
CASSRGQGDYGYTF
TGTGCCAGCTCACGCGGACAGGGGGACTATGGCTACACCTTC
>NA|TRBV6-6|TRBJ2-7|TRBD2
CASSYGSSGTFEQYF
TGTGCCAGCAGTTACGGCTCTAGCGGAACCTTCGAGCAGTACTTC
>NA|TRBV27|TRBJ2-5|TRBD2
CASRLIAGPGTQYF
TGTGCCAGCAGACTAATAGCGGGTCCGGGGACCCAGTACTTC
>NA|TRBV18|TRBJ1-3|NA
CASSPPGGQFSGNTIYF
TGTGCCAGCTCACCACCCGGGGGGCAGTTCTCTGGAAACACCATATATTTT
>NA|TRBV21-1|TRBJ1-1|NA
CASRQDREQSKGMNTEAFF
TGTGCCAGCAGACAGGACAGGGAACAATCGAAAGGTATGAACACTGAAGCTTTCTTT
>NA|TRBV15|TRBJ1-1|NA
CATKMESASTEAFF
TGTGCCACCAAAATGGAGTCCGCCTCCACTGAAGCTTTCTTT
>NA|TRBV12-2|TRBJ1-2|NA
CASRRDRGVDYGYTF
TGTGCAAGTCGTCGGGACAGGGGTGTGGACTATGGCTACACCTTC
>NA|TRBV19|TRBJ1-6|NA
CASSITGTNSPLHF
TGTGCCAGTAGTATTACAGGGACGAATTCACCCCTCCACTTT
>NA|TRBV27|TRBJ1-1|TRBD1
CASSQGTAPSEAFF
TGTGCCAGCAGTCAGGGGACAGCTCCCTCTGAAGCTTTCTTT
>NA|TRBV25-1|TRBJ2-2|NA
CASSDRTGGHTGELFF
TGTGCCAGCAGTGATCGGACAGGAGGGCACACCGGGGAGCTGTTTTTT
>NA|TRBV7-6|TRBJ2-1|TRBD1
CASSHVGQGQGYNEQFF
TGTGCCAGCAGCCACGTCGGACAGGGCCAAGGATACAATGAGCAGTTCTTC
>NA|TRBV14|TRBJ2-3|NA
CASSQAYSPDTQYF
TGTGCCAGCAGCCAAGCGTATTCCCCAGATACGCAGTATTTT
>few|TRBV29-1|TRBJ1-1|TRBD1
CSVGGGMNTEAFF
TGCAGCGTTGGAGGGGGCATGAACACTGAAGCTTTCTTT
>NA|TRBV7-2|TRBJ2-1|NA
CASSYYSYNEQFF
TGTGCCAGCAGCTACTACTCCTACAATGAGCAGTTCTTC
>NA|TRBV4-1|TRBJ1-1|NA
CASSQAGRMNTEAFF
TGCGCCAGCAGCCAGGCGGGACGGATGAACACTGAAGCTTTCTTT
>NA|TRBV19|TRBJ2-6|NA
CASIDSALANVLTF
TGTGCCAGTATCGACAGTGCCTTGGCCAACGTCCTGACTTTC
>NA|TRBV6-6|TRBJ2-1|NA
CASNLGSYNEQFF
TGTGCCAGCAACCTAGGCTCCTACAATGAGCAGTTCTTC
>NA|TRBV5-5|TRBJ1-6|NA
CASSLFRDLYSPLHF
TGTGCCAGCAGCTTATTCCGGGATTTGTACTCACCCCTCCACTTT
>few|TRBV7-3|TRBJ1-6|NA
CASSLRGRSSYNSPLHF
TGTGCCAGCAGCTTACGAGGGCGGAGCTCCTATAATTCACCCCTCCACTTT
>NA|TRBV5-1|TRBJ2-5|TRBD1
CASSVGGQGAGETQYF
TGCGCCAGCAGCGTTGGAGGGCAGGGGGCGGGTGAGACCCAGTACTTC
>few|TRBV28|TRBJ1-1|NA
CASSPAGSSSTEAFF
TGTGCCAGCAGTCCCGCAGGGTCTTCCAGCACTGAAGCTTTCTTT
>NA|TRBV6-6|TRBJ2-3|TRBD2
CASSRGLAGGALADTQYF
TGTGCCAGCAGTCGGGGACTAGCGGGGGGGGCCCTAGCAGATACGCAGTATTTT
>NA|TRBV20-1|TRBJ2-2|NA
CSASGRGGRPITGELFF
TGCAGTGCTAGTGGTAGGGGGGGGAGGCCCATCACCGGGGAGCTGTTTTTT